This entry concerns a single T cell receptor beta chain. Its antigen is undetermined. There are 14 residues in the CDR3. The V gene's germline CDR1 is SGHDN and CDR2 FVKESK. Losses at the gene ends were 9 bases for V and 1 base for J; bases not matched to a gene: 4. The PCR ran on 60 Vbeta and 13 Jbeta primers. Libraries were prepared by immunoSEQ multiplex PCR; TCRdb keeps only in-frame clonotypes and omits some of them. This sample yields 90,000 to 120,000 clones, of which about 70% are seen a single time; less than 3.5% belongs to the top ten. This specimen comes from a study of cytomegalovirus exposure and HLA in healthy donors. Findings of the study overall: CMV serostatus was the sole immune exposure data available.

The source is a man aged 45 to 65 in good health and CMV-seropositive. The specimen was PBMCs. The rearrangement links TRBV14 to TRBJ2-3, with 10 nucleotides matching TRBD2. CDR3: CASGGTSGTDTQYF. DNA for the CDR3: TGTGCCAGTGGAGGGACTAGCGGCACAGATACGCAGTATTTT. The whole variable domain, filled in from reference TRBV14 and TRBJ2-3, reads EAGVTQFPSHSVIEKGQTVTLRCDPISGHDNLYWYRRVMGKEIKFLLHFVKESKQDESGMPNNRFLAERTGGTYSTLKVQPAELEDSGVYFCASGGTSGTDTQYFGPGTRLTVL.